The clone carrying this TCR beta chain has only a few counts. Its target is unknown. Per the germline V gene, CDR1 is MNHNS and CDR2 is SASEGT. The CDR3 contains 14 residues. V lost 6 bases, J lost 6 bases, and 15 bases lay in between. Cultured CD4+ T-cell DNA underwent Oncomine TCR Beta short-read sequencing. From the PCR reads, TCRdb called clonotypes with MiXCR, one entry per CDR3 protein. The sample includes about 25,000 distinct CDR3 sequences, 25% to 30% seen only once; the top ten take 7.1%. Documented time point: late sampling 161 to 241 days after vaccination in three convalescent patients. As for treatment: roughly 10-day PBMC culture with coronavirus spike peptide pools or control peptides (ViraFEST assay). Expanded clonotypes were found by TCR sequencing after peptide-pool stimulation (ViraFEST). Peptide pools at roughly 10 ug/ml and IL-2 at roughly 9.8 IU/ml were added to cultures of some 1.9 million PBMCs per well. Cultures got half-medium changes with IL-2 on days 3 and 7.

The data belong to a study of vaccination and CD4 T cells after COVID-19. Across the study: Nasal swab PCR had detected SARS-CoV-2 in convalescent patients, nine mild and one severe.

This TCR derives from a human donor who had recovered from COVID-19. The sample in question was CD4+ T cells from blood, cultured in vitro, obtained about 7 months after SARS-CoV-2 vaccination. The chain employs TRBV6-1 and TRBJ2-1; the D is unclear. The CDR3 here is CASSPSPLGNEQFF. The DNA of the CDR3 is TGTGCCAGCAGCCCAAGCCCGCTGGGCAATGAGCAGTTCTTC.